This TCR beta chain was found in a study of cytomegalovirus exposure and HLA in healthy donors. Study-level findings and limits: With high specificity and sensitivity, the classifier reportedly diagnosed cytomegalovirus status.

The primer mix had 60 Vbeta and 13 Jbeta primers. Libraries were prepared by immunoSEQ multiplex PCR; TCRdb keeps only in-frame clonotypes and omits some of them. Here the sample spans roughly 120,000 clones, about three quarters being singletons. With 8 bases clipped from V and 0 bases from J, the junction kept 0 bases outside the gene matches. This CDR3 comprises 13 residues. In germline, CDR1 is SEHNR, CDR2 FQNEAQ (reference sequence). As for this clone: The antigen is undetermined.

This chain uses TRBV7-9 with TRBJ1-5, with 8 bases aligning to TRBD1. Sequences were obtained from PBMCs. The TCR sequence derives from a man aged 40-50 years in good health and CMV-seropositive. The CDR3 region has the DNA TGTGCCAGCCAGGGGGCTAGCAATCAGCCCCAGCATTTT. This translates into CASQGASNQPQHF.